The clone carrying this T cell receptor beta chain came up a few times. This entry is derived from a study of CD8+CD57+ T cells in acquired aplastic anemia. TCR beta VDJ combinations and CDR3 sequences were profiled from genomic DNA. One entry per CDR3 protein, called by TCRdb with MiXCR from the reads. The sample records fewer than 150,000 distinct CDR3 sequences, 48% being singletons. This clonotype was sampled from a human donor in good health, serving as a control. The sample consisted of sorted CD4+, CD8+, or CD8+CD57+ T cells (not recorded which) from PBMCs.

The CDR3 DNA is TGTGCCAGCAGTCCCCAGGGATTGGGGGACACTGAAGCTTTCTTT. Translated: CASSPQGLGDTEAFF. The chain employs TRBV6-1 and TRBJ1-1; tentative D call: TRBD1 (5 bases). The CDR3 runs to 15 residues. V was clipped by 5 bases and J by 3 bases, with 16 bases between them. CDR1 is MNHNS, CDR2 SASEGT, per germline.